This TCR beta chain was captured in a study of T cells expressing NK-cell markers. The wider study: Repertoire data for TCR beta were derived from sorted T cells (CD3+CD56+NKG2C+, CD3+CD56+NKG2C- and CD3+CD56-NKG2C+).

cDNA encoding TCR beta was synthesized via 5'RACE template switching incorporating UMIs. TCRdb reprocessed the 5' RACE reads; each CDR3 protein has one entry and no DNA is given. The specimen's table records about 550,000 distinct CDR3 sequences. Germline loops: CDR1 SGHAT, CDR2 FQNNGV. The CDR3 spans 16 residues. The study's findings and limits: Expanded NKG2C+ T cell clones were not confirmed as HCMV-specific. Dominance of the CD3+CD56-NKG2C+ fraction by these clonotypes also held in several donors.

Comment on this clonotype: The target antigen is unknown.

This chain joins TRBV11-2 and TRBJ2-5; TCRdb outputs TRBD1, but without DNA this stays unchecked. The TCR comes from a man younger than 35 in good health. Sequenced material: blood T cells: a sorted CD56 or NKG2C T cell subset, CD4+ or CD8+ T cells, or bulk PBMC T cells (not recorded which). This CDR3 reads CASSPWTGPTGETQYF.